The T cell receptor (beta chain) under discussion was sequenced for a study of shared clonotypes between healthy human individuals (dated by TCRdb to 2018 to 2020). In the study overall: Three men and a couple of women, aged 18 to 49 years, made up the cohort. To increase sequencing depth and limit assay-specific biases, different laboratories used diverse techniques to prepare libraries and sequence TCR repertoires. Between about 0.85 and 10 billion PBMCs per donor were obtained by leukapheresis. The study deeply sequenced blood TCR repertoires of about 5 healthy adults to estimate repertoire size and the extent of clonotype sharing between individuals. For each donor, CD4 naive and CD4 memory were each run on three plates, CD8 naive on two plates, and CD8 memory on one plate. General study outcomes and caveats: The small number of donors limited the genetic and exposure-history diversity represented. Sampling was limited to blood, and TCR repertoires in tissue likely differ from TCR repertoires in blood. Based on pairwise subsampling, the degree of clonotype sharing among donors was expected to be affected by sequencing depth. Naive subsets generally had larger estimated clonotype richness than memory subsets. Compared with non-shared clonotypes, the clonotypes found in all four sorted-subset donors had higher generation probabilities. Incomplete sequencing was indicated by rarefaction of sorted-subset datasets, despite the large sequencing depth. About 4.5% of naive CD4, approximately 3.7% of naive CD8, 2.3% of memory CD4, and around 0.42% of memory CD8 clonotypes were shared across several donors.

Using the deep immunoSEQ assay, multiplex PCR amplified TCR CDR3 regions from genomic DNA. Genomic DNA extracted from each cell subset was distributed evenly over all wells of several immunoSEQ 96-well plates, and each plate served as one replicate. For sorted subsets, about 200 ng genomic DNA, equal to tens of thousands of T cell genomes, was loaded into each replicate PCR. The purified libraries were quantified using a Qubit 3.0 fluorometer, sized with a Bioanalyzer 2100, and then quantified again using the KAPA Library Quantification kit. Every immunoSEQ 96-well plate was sequenced on a separate single-read 150-cycle Illumina NextSeq 550 flow cell. On the authors' methods: Because the immunoSEQ output held only junctional sequences and lacked quality scores, the filtering could not match the filtering applied to full-length reads. Sequences were annotated with PyIR, a Python wrapper for IgBLAST v1.9, using IMGT germline references to assign V/J genes and CDR3. Reads were filtered out if the reads had weak V/J assignments (E-value above 1e-6), no CDR3, stop codons, out-of-frame junctions, or ambiguous translated residues. A V3J clonotype was defined by an identical inferred V gene, J gene, and CDR3 amino acid sequence. Percentage overlap between repertoires was computed as shared unique clonotypes divided by the size of the smaller repertoire. Repertoire richness was assessed with RTK rarefaction, the Chao1 estimator, and Recon v2.1 estimates of unobserved clonotypes. Generation probabilities for all TCRbeta clonotypes obtained by the gDNA method from four donors were computed using OLGA. The source is immuneACCESS, and TCRdb retained only in-frame sequences with V and J called. Part of the clones is not carried over; for the studies checked, unresolved V genes explain less than half of this, and the remainder is unexplained. The D gene and trimming were derived from the DNA, and the V and J assignments and clone size from that table. This sample gives a few hundred thousand clones in total; roughly 96% of them show up just once. The ten most abundant clones make up about 0.32% of the sample.

In regard to this clone: The specificity of this receptor is unknown. Within one base of it there is no much larger clone, and no base qualities were kept.

Healthy HIV-negative adults with no recently reported acute infections or vaccinations were included as donors. Only Caucasian adults living in Nashville, Tennessee, USA were represented among the donors. CD8 memory samples consisted of magnetically selected CD45RO+ cells combined with CCR7-negative CD45RA+ effector memory (TemRA) cells. After blood collection by leukapheresis, PBMCs were isolated using Ficoll-Histopaque density gradient centrifugation and then cryopreserved in the vapor phase of liquid nitrogen. Purity and quantity of every magnetically sorted T cell population were checked by analytical flow cytometry. From each sorted fraction, genomic DNA was isolated and quantified by UV absorbance on a Nanodrop 2000c. Including the terminal cysteine and phenylalanine, the CDR3 comprises 16 residues. Kept here is only the CDR3 DNA, which spans 48 bases and is read in frame from base 1. V is pruned by 0 bases and J by 0 bases, leaving 1 base of the junction without a gene match. Via the germline V gene, CDR1 is MGHRA and CDR2 YSYEKL.

Sequences were obtained from memory CD8+ T cells sorted from blood. The cell subset or site label, read with the paper, signifies: CD45RO+ cells pooled with CCR7-negative TemRA cells. The receptor's source is a young man in good health. The chain employs TRBV4-1 and TRBJ2-1; 8 junctional bases match TRBD2. The CDR3 in this case is CASSQEGTSSYNEQFF. The bases read TGCGCCAGCAGCCAAGAGGGGACTAGCTCCTACAATGAGCAGTTCTTC.